This TCR beta chain derives from a study of T-cell memory formation after mild COVID-19. Findings of the study overall: The finding that pre-infection memory included some responding clones suggested that cross-reactive memory joined. Second-wave clones reaching peak frequency on day 37 lacked confirmed SARS-CoV-2 specificity. The CD4+ clones that contracted clustered mainly within CM and EM, and the CD8+ clones concentrated in EMRA.

TCRdb ran MiXCR on the 5' RACE reads and lists one entry per CDR3 protein. The table has under 300,000 distinct CDR3 sequences, 8.2% seen once. As concerns this clonotype: Its specificity is not known.

Between the trimmed V and J ends, which lost 3 bases and 4 bases, there was a span of 13 bases. In germline, CDR1 is SGHRS, CDR2 YFSETQ. The length of the CDR3 is 14 residues. V is TRBV5-1 and J is TRBJ2-5; D possibly matches TRBD1 or TRBD2 (5 bases each). The TCR comes from a man between 18 and 35 years old who had mild COVID-19 (a few samples of this study predate the infection). Cell type and time point are not known. Sequenced input: PBMCs or a T cell subset sorted from them (not recorded which). CDR3 loop: CASSSPGRRETQYF. The CDR3 DNA reads TGCGCCAGCAGCTCGCCGGGGCGAAGAGAGACCCAGTACTTC.